A selection of T cell receptor beta chains follows, all from one sample in a study of blood T cell repertoires in COVID-19. Produced via immunoSEQ multiplex PCR; TCRdb's table is partial and in-frame only. The sample yields 250,000 to 300,000 clones, 80% to 90% seen once. Sequencing used peripheral blood. These TCRs come from a woman aged 70-85 years with COVID-19, enrolled during active disease. Each CDR3 is given without its conserved first and last residue. Fields, in order: V gene, D gene, CDR3 protein. A D gene is named only where the DNA matches it firmly.

>TRBV7-3|-
ASSLTHTGQWTEAF
>TRBV6-5|TRBD1
ASSYRGQGTDTQY
>TRBV6-6|TRBD2
ASSLNLAGGYEQY
>TRBV18|TRBD1
ASSRARQGTGETQY
>TRBV9|TRBD1
ASSVGQGVNTEAF
>TRBV10-3|-
AISDPSVLGNEQF
>TRBV19|TRBD2
ASSVQPGGYEQY
>TRBV2|TRBD1
ASRGRGYSGANVLT
>TRBV7-9|-
ASSSTGSLEAF
>TRBV5-4|-
ASRRGTAIPSSYEQY
>TRBV7-2|TRBD2
ASSLGLAGAYEQY
>TRBV15|-
ATSRVGGYSNQPQH
>TRBV4-3|TRBD2
ASSQVLRTSAYNEQF
>TRBV18|-
ASSPRGGMESTEAF
>TRBV5-4|-
ASSPGLRRGETQY
>TRBV5-6|TRBD1
ASSLARQGIYEQY
>TRBV5-1|-
ASSLVGYEQY